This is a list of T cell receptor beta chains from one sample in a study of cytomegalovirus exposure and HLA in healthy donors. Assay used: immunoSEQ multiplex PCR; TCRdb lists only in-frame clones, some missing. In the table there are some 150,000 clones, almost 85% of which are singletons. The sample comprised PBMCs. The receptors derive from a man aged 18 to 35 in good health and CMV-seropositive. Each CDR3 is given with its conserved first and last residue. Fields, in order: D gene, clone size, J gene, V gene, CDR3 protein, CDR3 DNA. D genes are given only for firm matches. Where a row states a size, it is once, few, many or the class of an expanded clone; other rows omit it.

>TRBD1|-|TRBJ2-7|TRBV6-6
CASSPGTAYEQYF
TGTGCCAGCAGCCCCGGGACAGCCTACGAGCAGTACTTC
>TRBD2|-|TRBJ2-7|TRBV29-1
CSGVPGEAGAGEQYF
TGCAGCGGGGTCCCGGGGGAAGCGGGAGCTGGGGAGCAGTACTTC
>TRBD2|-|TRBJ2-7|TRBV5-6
CASSLLSAGGAHEQYF
TGTGCCAGCAGCTTGTTGTCTGCGGGAGGGGCCCACGAGCAGTACTTC
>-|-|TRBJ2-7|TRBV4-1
CASSQASGGGWDYEQYF
TGCGCCAGCAGCCAAGCCTCCGGCGGGGGCTGGGACTACGAGCAGTACTTC
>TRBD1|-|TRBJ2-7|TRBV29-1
CSVGGQGNRYEQYF
TGCAGCGTTGGGGGACAGGGGAATCGCTACGAGCAGTACTTC
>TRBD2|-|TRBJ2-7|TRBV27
CASKEWGGGSYEQYF
TGTGCCAGCAAAGAATGGGGGGGAGGCTCCTACGAGCAGTACTTC
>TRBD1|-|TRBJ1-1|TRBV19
CATRQGAATEAFF
TGTGCCACCCGTCAGGGGGCTGCCACTGAAGCTTTCTTT
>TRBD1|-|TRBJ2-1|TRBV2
CASKPGQGVSVGSYNEQFF
TGTGCCAGCAAGCCGGGACAGGGGGTGTCCGTGGGCTCCTACAATGAGCAGTTCTTC
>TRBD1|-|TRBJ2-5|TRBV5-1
CASRTGHGETQYF
TGCGCCAGCCGGACAGGGCACGGGGAGACCCAGTACTTC
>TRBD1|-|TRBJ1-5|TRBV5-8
CASSLSRGTGFYVQPQHF
TGTGCCAGCAGCTTATCTCGTGGGACAGGATTTTACGTTCAGCCCCAGCATTTT
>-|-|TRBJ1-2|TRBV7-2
CASSQVGSSYGYTF
TGTGCCAGCAGCCAAGTGGGGAGTAGCTATGGCTACACCTTC
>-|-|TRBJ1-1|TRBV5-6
CASSLETWTGNTEAFF
TGTGCCAGCAGCTTGGAAACTTGGACGGGAAACACTGAAGCTTTCTTT
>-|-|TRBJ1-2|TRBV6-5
CASSYLPFTGYGYTF
TGTGCCAGCAGTTACCTTCCTTTTACAGGGTATGGCTACACCTTC
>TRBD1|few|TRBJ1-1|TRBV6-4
CASSDSAGGSEAFF
TGTGCCAGCAGTGACTCGGCAGGGGGCTCTGAAGCTTTCTTT
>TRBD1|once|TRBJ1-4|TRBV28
CASSPRQGARGITNEKLFF
TGTGCCAGCAGTCCTCGACAGGGGGCGCGGGGGATAACTAATGAAAAACTGTTTTTT
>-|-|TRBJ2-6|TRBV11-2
CASSSPRLRDGANVLTF
TGTGCCAGCAGCTCGCCTCGACTCAGGGATGGGGCCAACGTCCTGACTTTC
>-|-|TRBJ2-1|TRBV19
CASSIWSGVRNEQFF
TGTGCCAGTAGTATTTGGTCAGGGGTACGGAATGAGCAGTTCTTC
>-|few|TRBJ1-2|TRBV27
CASSLGEGYGYTF
TGTGCCAGCAGTTTGGGTGAGGGCTATGGCTACACCTTC
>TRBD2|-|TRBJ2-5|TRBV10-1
CASSQGGSDPYQETQYF
TGCGCCAGCAGTCAGGGAGGGTCCGACCCGTACCAAGAGACCCAGTACTTC
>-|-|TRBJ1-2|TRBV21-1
CASSKEGEGAGGYTF
TGTGCCAGCAGCAAAGAGGGAGAGGGGGCGGGCGGCTACACCTTC
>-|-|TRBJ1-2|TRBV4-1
CASSQDAGTATNYGYTF
TGCGCCAGCAGCCAAGATGCAGGTACAGCTACTAACTATGGCTACACCTTC
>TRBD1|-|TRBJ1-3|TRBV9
CASSVTGGSGNTIYF
TGTGCCAGCAGCGTAACAGGGGGGTCTGGAAACACCATATATTTT
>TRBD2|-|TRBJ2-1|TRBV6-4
CASSDSGTTREQFF
TGTGCCAGCAGTGACTCGGGGACTACGCGTGAGCAGTTCTTC
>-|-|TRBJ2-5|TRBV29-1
CSAGISGDQYF
TGCAGCGCCGGGATTTCGGGAGACCAGTACTTC
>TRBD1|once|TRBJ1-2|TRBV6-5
CASSLRTGGAEGYTF
TGTGCCAGCAGTTTGCGAACAGGGGGCGCGGAAGGCTACACCTTC
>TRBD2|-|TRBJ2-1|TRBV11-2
CASSHPGGNNEQFF
TGTGCCAGCAGTCACCCGGGGGGTAACAATGAGCAGTTCTTC
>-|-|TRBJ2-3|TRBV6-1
CASSEMKLTQYF
TGTGCCAGCAGTGAAATGAAGCTTACGCAGTATTTT
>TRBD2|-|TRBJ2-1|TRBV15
CATSQGRTSGLNEQFF
TGTGCCACCAGTCAGGGCCGGACTAGCGGACTCAATGAGCAGTTCTTC
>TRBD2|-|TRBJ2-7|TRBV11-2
CASSLSGRGYEQYF
TGTGCCAGCAGCTTGAGCGGGAGGGGCTACGAGCAGTACTTC
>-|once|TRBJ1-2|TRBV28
CASSGPQYGYGYTF
TGTGCCAGCAGTGGGCCCCAGTATGGGTATGGCTACACCTTC
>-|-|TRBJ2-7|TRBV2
CASSERESSYEQYF
TGTGCCAGCAGTGAAAGAGAGAGCTCCTACGAGCAGTACTTC
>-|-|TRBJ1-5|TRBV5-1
CASSEQGANQPQHF
TGCGCCAGCAGCGAACAGGGCGCCAATCAGCCCCAGCATTTT
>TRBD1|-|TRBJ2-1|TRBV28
CASSPRDRGFNEQFF
TGTGCCAGCAGCCCCCGGGACAGGGGTTTCAATGAGCAGTTCTTC
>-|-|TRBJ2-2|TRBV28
CASSPAGHANTGELFF
TGTGCCAGCAGTCCCGCAGGGCACGCGAACACCGGGGAGCTGTTTTTT
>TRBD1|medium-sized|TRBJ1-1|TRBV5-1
CASSTPESTGGRAEAFF
TGCGCCAGCAGCACTCCTGAATCGACAGGGGGCAGGGCTGAAGCTTTCTTT
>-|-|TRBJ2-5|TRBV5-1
CASSLNPPRETQYF
TGCGCCAGCAGCTTAAACCCCCCTCGGGAGACCCAGTACTTC
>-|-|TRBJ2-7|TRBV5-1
CASREIYRAYEQYF
TGCGCCAGCAGAGAGATTTACAGGGCCTACGAGCAGTACTTC
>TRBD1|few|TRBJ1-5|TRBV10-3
CAIRNRDSTIQPQHF
TGTGCCATCAGGAACCGGGACAGTACGATTCAGCCCCAGCATTTT
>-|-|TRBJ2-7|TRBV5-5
CASSLGQLTYYEQYF
TGTGCCAGCAGCTTGGGACAGTTGACCTACTACGAGCAGTACTTC
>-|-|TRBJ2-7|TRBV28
CASSFGTEVWEQYF
TGTGCCAGCAGTTTCGGGACTGAGGTGTGGGAGCAGTACTTC
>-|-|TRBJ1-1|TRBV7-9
CASSLLGPGTSEAFF
TGTGCCAGCAGCTTACTCGGCCCAGGGACTTCTGAAGCTTTCTTT
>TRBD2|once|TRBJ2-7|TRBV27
CASSYAGVDYEQYF
TGTGCCAGCAGTTATGCGGGGGTCGACTACGAGCAGTACTTC
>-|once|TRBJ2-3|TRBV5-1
CASSLAGGRETDTQYF
TGCGCCAGCAGCTTGGCCGGGGGGCGCGAGACAGATACGCAGTATTTT
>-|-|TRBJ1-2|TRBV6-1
CASSEGGLPNYGYTF
TGTGCCAGCAGTGAAGGGGGACTGCCCAACTATGGCTACACCTTC
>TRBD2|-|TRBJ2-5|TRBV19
CASSMGGTGGETQYF
TGTGCCAGTAGTATGGGGGGGACCGGAGGAGAGACCCAGTACTTC